The rows below give T cell receptor beta chains drawn from one sample of a study of shared clonotypes between healthy human individuals. The data were produced by immunoSEQ multiplex PCR, yet TCRdb's version contains in-frame clones alone and is incomplete. The sample carries roughly 2,500,000 clones, under 95% recorded once. The sequencing input was naive CD4+ T cells from PBMCs. The origin of the receptors is a man younger than 35 in good health. Some clones in this sample may be carry-over from other donors' samples. Each CDR3 is given with its conserved first and last residue. The D gene is left open where the match is weak.

j_call: TRBJ2-7
d_call: TRBD2
v_call: TRBV4-3
cdr3_nt: TGCGCCAGCAGCCCAGGCGGGGCTAGCGGGAGCCCCGGCCTCTACGAGCAGTACTTC
cdr3_aa: CASSPGGASGSPGLYEQYF

j_call: TRBJ2-1
d_call: NA
v_call: TRBV28
cdr3_nt: TGTGCCAGCATTCGCTCGGGTGAGCAGTTCTTC
cdr3_aa: CASIRSGEQFF

j_call: TRBJ2-7
d_call: NA
v_call: TRBV29-1
cdr3_nt: TGCAGCGTTGTTAGCCCGGGCCTAGGGGGCTACGAGCAGTACTTC
cdr3_aa: CSVVSPGLGGYEQYF

j_call: TRBJ2-5
d_call: NA
v_call: TRBV27
cdr3_nt: TGTGCCAGCAGTTTTGAGTATACCAAAGAGACCCAGTACTTC
cdr3_aa: CASSFEYTKETQYF

j_call: TRBJ2-7
d_call: TRBD2
v_call: TRBV5-1
cdr3_nt: TGCGCCAGCAGTACGAGCGGGACTTACTCCTACGAGCAGTACTTC
cdr3_aa: CASSTSGTYSYEQYF

j_call: TRBJ1-1
d_call: NA
v_call: TRBV5-6
cdr3_nt: TGTGCCAGCAGCCCCAGGCGTCGCACTGAAGCTTTCTTT
cdr3_aa: CASSPRRRTEAFF

j_call: TRBJ2-7
d_call: NA
v_call: TRBV7-9
cdr3_nt: TGTGCCAGCAGCTTACTGGGTAGCGGAGGGTACGAGCAGTACTTC
cdr3_aa: CASSLLGSGGYEQYF

j_call: TRBJ2-5
d_call: TRBD2
v_call: TRBV29-1
cdr3_nt: TGCAGCGTTCGCGCTAGCGGGAGTGAGACCCAGTACTTC
cdr3_aa: CSVRASGSETQYF

j_call: TRBJ2-1
d_call: NA
v_call: TRBV2
cdr3_nt: TGTGCCAGCAGCTACCAGTCCTACAATGAGCAGTTCTTC
cdr3_aa: CASSYQSYNEQFF

j_call: TRBJ2-1
d_call: TRBD2
v_call: TRBV5-3
cdr3_nt: TGTGCCAGAAGCCCCGGGACTAGCGGGTCTCCGGTTTCCTACAATGAGCAGTTCTTC
cdr3_aa: CARSPGTSGSPVSYNEQFF

j_call: TRBJ2-3
d_call: TRBD2
v_call: TRBV27
cdr3_nt: TGTGCCAGCAGTTCCTTAGCGGGAGAGTCGCAGTATTTT
cdr3_aa: CASSSLAGESQYF

j_call: TRBJ2-2
d_call: TRBD2
v_call: TRBV28
cdr3_nt: TGTGCCAGCAGTTCCCAGGGATCCGCTAGCGGGAGGAGAGGGGAGCTGTTTTTT
cdr3_aa: CASSSQGSASGRRGELFF

j_call: TRBJ2-7
d_call: TRBD1
v_call: TRBV7-9
cdr3_nt: TGTGCCAGCAGCGCGACCCGGGACAGGGTAGCCGAGCAGTACTTC
cdr3_aa: CASSATRDRVAEQYF

j_call: TRBJ1-2
d_call: NA
v_call: TRBV5-1
cdr3_nt: TGCGCCAGCAGCCCTCAGGGCTATGGCTACACCTTC
cdr3_aa: CASSPQGYGYTF

j_call: TRBJ2-1
d_call: TRBD2
v_call: TRBV4-1
cdr3_nt: TGCGCCAGCAGCCAAGCGGCTAGCGGGCCTGTTATAAGCTCCTACAATGAGCAGTTCTTC
cdr3_aa: CASSQAASGPVISSYNEQFF